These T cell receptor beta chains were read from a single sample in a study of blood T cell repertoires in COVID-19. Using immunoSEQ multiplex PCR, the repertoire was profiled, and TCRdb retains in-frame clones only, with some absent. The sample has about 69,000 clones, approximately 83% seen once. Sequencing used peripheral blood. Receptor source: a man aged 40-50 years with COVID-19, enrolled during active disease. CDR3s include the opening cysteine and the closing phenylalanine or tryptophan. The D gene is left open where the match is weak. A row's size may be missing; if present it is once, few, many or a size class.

TGTGCCAGCAGCTTCTCTCGGGAGAGCGAGACCCAGTACTTC	CASSFSRESETQYF	NA	TRBJ2-5	NA	TRBV11-2
TGTGCCAGCAGCCAACCACCGACAGGGGGAGGTTCACCCCTCCACTTT	CASSQPPTGGGSPLHF	TRBD1	TRBJ1-6	NA	TRBV4-2
TGTGCCAGCAGCCCGCTAGTAGGACAGGGCCACGAGCAGTACTTC	CASSPLVGQGHEQYF	TRBD1	TRBJ2-7	NA	TRBV14
TGTGCCAGCAGCTTAAGGACAGGGGGGTACACCGGGGAGCTGTTTTTT	CASSLRTGGYTGELFF	TRBD1	TRBJ2-2	NA	TRBV7-9
TGTGCCAGCAGCCTCGATCCCACAGCCCCCGGTGAGCAGTTCTTC	CASSLDPTAPGEQFF	NA	TRBJ2-1	NA	TRBV5-5
TGTGCCAGCAGCTCGGACAGGGTTTACTACGAGCAGTACTTC	CASSSDRVYYEQYF	TRBD1	TRBJ2-7	NA	TRBV7-9
TGTGCCAGCAGCCTCTCCCGCAGCGGGAATTCACCCCTCCACTTT	CASSLSRSGNSPLHF	NA	TRBJ1-6	NA	TRBV28
TGCGCCAGCAGAAACGGACAGGATAGGACAGATACGCAGTATTTT	CASRNGQDRTDTQYF	TRBD1	TRBJ2-3	NA	TRBV10-2
TGTGCCAGTAGCGTCAGGGAGGGTGAGTGGGAGACCCAGTACTTC	CASSVREGEWETQYF	TRBD2	TRBJ2-5	NA	TRBV19
TGCGCCAGCAGCTTGGTGCGGGACGGGTCACCCCTCCACTTT	CASSLVRDGSPLHF	NA	TRBJ1-6	once	TRBV5-1
TGTGCCAGCAGTTTACCCCACCTGGCGGGGACTACCTACGAGCAGTACTTC	CASSLPHLAGTTYEQYF	TRBD2	TRBJ2-7	NA	TRBV28
TGTGCCAGCAGCTTAGAAACGGCGCGGGGGAAAGGTGAAAAACTGTTTTTT	CASSLETARGKGEKLFF	NA	TRBJ1-4	NA	TRBV7-6
TGTGCCAGCAGCTCGACAGAGTTTAATTCACCCCTCCACTTT	CASSSTEFNSPLHF	NA	TRBJ1-6	NA	TRBV2
TGTGCCATCAGGACTGCTTCCTACGAGCAGTACTTC	CAIRTASYEQYF	NA	TRBJ2-7	NA	TRBV10-3
TGCGCCAGCAGTGGACTCTCCTGGTCGGATACGCAGTATTTT	CASSGLSWSDTQYF	NA	TRBJ2-3	NA	TRBV10-2
TGTGCCAGCAGCCAAGATCTCCGAGAGACCCAGTACTTC	CASSQDLRETQYF	NA	TRBJ2-5	NA	TRBV3-1/TRBV3-2
TGTGCCAGCAGCCAAGATCAAGCGGGTGTGACCGGGGAGCTGTTTTTT	CASSQDQAGVTGELFF	NA	TRBJ2-2	once	TRBV4-2
TGTGCCAGCAGCTTAGGGATACAGGACTACGAGCAGTACTTC	CASSLGIQDYEQYF	NA	TRBJ2-7	NA	TRBV7-8
TGTGCCAGCAGCCGGACAAAAAGCAATCAGCCCCAGCATTTT	CASSRTKSNQPQHF	NA	TRBJ1-5	NA	TRBV9
TGTGCCACCAGTGATTTGCCCACAGAAACAGGGAACACCGGGGAGCTGTTTTTT	CATSDLPTETGNTGELFF	NA	TRBJ2-2	NA	TRBV24-1
TGCGCCAGCAGCTTGGCCGGAGGGGTGATGACTGAAGCTTTCTTT	CASSLAGGVMTEAFF	NA	TRBJ1-1	NA	TRBV5-1
TGTGCCAGCAGCTTAGTAGGCGGGGGGGGCACAGATACGCAGTATTTT	CASSLVGGGGTDTQYF	TRBD2	TRBJ2-3	NA	TRBV11-3
TGTGCCAGCAGCGCGGGTGAGACCCAGTACTTC	CASSAGETQYF	NA	TRBJ2-5	NA	TRBV9
TGTGCCAGCAGTTTAGGACAGGGTAGGCGCGAGCAGTACTTC	CASSLGQGRREQYF	TRBD1	TRBJ2-7	once	TRBV28
TGTGCCAGCAGCCAAGAGGTAGCGGGGGCGGGCGAGCAGTACTTC	CASSQEVAGAGEQYF	TRBD2	TRBJ2-7	NA	TRBV4-2
TGTGCCAGCAGTGAAGTATTTAGCGGAATCTTCTACGAGCAGTACTTC	CASSEVFSGIFYEQYF	NA	TRBJ2-7	NA	TRBV6-1
TGTGCCAGCAGTCCCGGAGCGGGGGCCTACAATGAGCAGTTCTTC	CASSPGAGAYNEQFF	TRBD2	TRBJ2-1	NA	TRBV6-5
TGTGCCAGCAGTGAAGCTAGCGGGGGAATGTATGAGCAGTTCTTC	CASSEASGGMYEQFF	TRBD2	TRBJ2-1	NA	TRBV2
TGTGCCAGCAGCTTGAAAACTAGCGGGTCGAGCACCGGGGAGCTGTTTTTT	CASSLKTSGSSTGELFF	TRBD2	TRBJ2-2	NA	TRBV5-4
TGTGCCAGCAGCGTAGGAGGGTTCTCTTTCTTT	CASSVGGFSFF	NA	TRBJ1-1	once	TRBV9
TGTGCCAGCAGTTTATATACAGGGGGCGCTGGAAACACCATATATTTT	CASSLYTGGAGNTIYF	TRBD1	TRBJ1-3	NA	TRBV28
TGTGCCAGTAGTATAGGCGCCGCGGGGCCCCCCGCCCTTAATACGCAGTATTTT	CASSIGAAGPPALNTQYF	NA	TRBJ2-3	NA	TRBV19
TGTGCCATCAGTGAGTCGAAGGCGGGTAGGGGGCTAAATGAGCAGTTCTTC	CAISESKAGRGLNEQFF	TRBD1	TRBJ2-1	NA	TRBV10-3
TGTGCCAGTAGCACCCAGGGGGCACCCCTCCACTTT	CASSTQGAPLHF	TRBD1	TRBJ1-6	NA	TRBV19
TGCGCCAGCAGTGAGGGAGGGTATAGCTCCTACAATGAGCAGTTCTTC	CASSEGGYSSYNEQFF	NA	TRBJ2-1	NA	TRBV10-1
TGTGCCAGCAGCCCCCGGGACAGGTCCTACGAGCAGTACTTC	CASSPRDRSYEQYF	TRBD1	TRBJ2-7	NA	TRBV9
TGTGCCTGGAGTGGTGGGCCCTACGGCTACACCTTC	CAWSGGPYGYTF	NA	TRBJ1-2	NA	TRBV30
TGTGCCTGGGACCCCGGACAAGATACGCAGTATTTT	CAWDPGQDTQYF	NA	TRBJ2-3	once	TRBV30
TGTGCCAGCAGCATACGGGACACTGGTTATGGCTACACCTTC	CASSIRDTGYGYTF	NA	TRBJ1-2	NA	TRBV6-4
TGTGCCAGCAGCTCACAGGGAAACACTGAAGCTTTCTTT	CASSSQGNTEAFF	NA	TRBJ1-1	NA	TRBV7-3
TGTGCCAGCAGCGGACAGGGGGACTATGGCTACACCTTC	CASSGQGDYGYTF	TRBD1	TRBJ1-2	NA	TRBV6-5
TGTGCCTGGAGTAGCGGGGGGGCAATTGATACGCAGTATTTT	CAWSSGGAIDTQYF	TRBD2	TRBJ2-3	NA	TRBV30
TGTGCCAGTAGTGGGCGATCAGCCCCGTTCTTC	CASSGRSAPFF	NA	TRBJ2-1	NA	TRBV19
TGTGCCAGCAGCCCGGGGTTGAACTATGGCTACACCTTC	CASSPGLNYGYTF	NA	TRBJ1-2	once	TRBV7-2
TGTGCCAGCAGCTCCTCCCCCGCCGACAGGGGAACGGTCGAGCAGTACTTC	CASSSSPADRGTVEQYF	TRBD1	TRBJ2-7	once	TRBV7-9
TGTGCCACCAGTGATTTGCAGGACAAGGCTGAAGCTTTCTTT	CATSDLQDKAEAFF	NA	TRBJ1-1	NA	TRBV24-1
TGTGCCAGCTCACCCAACCAGGCTGGGAGCAATCAGCCCCAGCATTTT	CASSPNQAGSNQPQHF	NA	TRBJ1-5	once	TRBV18
TGCGCCAGTACCTTAGCGTCCACAGATACGCAGTATTTT	CASTLASTDTQYF	NA	TRBJ2-3	NA	TRBV10-2
TGCGCCAGCAGTGAGCGAACAACCCAAGAGACCCAGTACTTC	CASSERTTQETQYF	NA	TRBJ2-5	NA	TRBV10-1
TGTGCCAGCAGCCTTAATAGCGGGGGGCCCGAAGATACGCAGTATTTT	CASSLNSGGPEDTQYF	TRBD2	TRBJ2-3	NA	TRBV7-6
TGTGCCAGCAGTCAGACAGGGGGCACCTACGAGCAGTACTTC	CASSQTGGTYEQYF	TRBD1	TRBJ2-7	NA	TRBV27
TGTGCCAGCAGCCCCGGACAGGGATTTGGCTACACCTTC	CASSPGQGFGYTF	TRBD1	TRBJ1-2	once	TRBV11-2
TGCGCCAGCTCCCAGCGGGGGACCTTAGTCAATGAGCAGTTCTTC	CASSQRGTLVNEQFF	TRBD2	TRBJ2-1	NA	TRBV5-1
TGCGCCAGCAGCACCGGGACAGGGTACTATGGCTACACCTTC	CASSTGTGYYGYTF	TRBD1	TRBJ1-2	NA	TRBV5-1
TGTGCCAGCAGTGAGCAGGGGCAGGGCTACGAGCAGTACTTC	CASSEQGQGYEQYF	NA	TRBJ2-7	NA	TRBV2
TGTGCCTGGAGTGTACAGGGACAGGGTATTCAGCCCCAGCATTTT	CAWSVQGQGIQPQHF	TRBD1	TRBJ1-5	NA	TRBV30
TGTGCCAGCAGTTTCCTAGCGGAAGAGACCCAGTACTTC	CASSFLAEETQYF	TRBD2	TRBJ2-5	NA	TRBV6-2/TRBV6-3